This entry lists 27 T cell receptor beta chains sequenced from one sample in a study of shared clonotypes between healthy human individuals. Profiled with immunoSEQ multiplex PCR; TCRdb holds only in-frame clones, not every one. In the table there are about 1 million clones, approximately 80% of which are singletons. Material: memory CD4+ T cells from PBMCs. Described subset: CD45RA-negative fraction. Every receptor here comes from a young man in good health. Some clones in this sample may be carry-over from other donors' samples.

Here the CDR3 DNA reads TGTGCCAGCAGCCCTCGGACTAGCGGGAGCGATGAGCAGTTCTTC. It translates to CASSPRTSGSDEQFF. V gene TRBV9 combines with J gene TRBJ2-1, with 13 bases aligning to TRBD2. This CDR3 spans 15 amino acids. Unmatched junction bases numbered 6, after V lost 4 bases and J lost 8 bases. The V gene's germline CDR1 is SGDLS and CDR2 YYNGEE. The variable domain in full, with the rest retrieved from reference TRBV9 and TRBJ2-1, is DSGVTQTPKHLITATGQRVTLRCSPRSGDLSVYWYQQSLDQGLQFLIQYYNGEERAKGNILERFSAQQFPDLHSELNLSSLELGDSALYFCASSPRTSGSDEQFFGPGTRLTVL.

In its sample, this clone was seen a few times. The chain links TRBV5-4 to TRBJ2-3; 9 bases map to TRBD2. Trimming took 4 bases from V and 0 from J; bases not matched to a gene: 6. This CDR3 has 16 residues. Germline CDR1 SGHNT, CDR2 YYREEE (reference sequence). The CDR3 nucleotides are TGTGCCAGCAGCACATGGGCGGGAGGGAGCACAGATACGCAGTATTTT. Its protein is CASSTWAGGSTDTQYF.

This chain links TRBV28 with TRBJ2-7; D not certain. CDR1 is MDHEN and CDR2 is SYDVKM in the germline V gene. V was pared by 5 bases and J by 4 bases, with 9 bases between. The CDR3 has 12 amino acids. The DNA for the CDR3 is TGTGCCAGCAGTCAATCCGGTTACGAGCAGTACTTC. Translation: CASSQSGYEQYF. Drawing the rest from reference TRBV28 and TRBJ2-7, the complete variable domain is DVKVTQSSRYLVKRTGEKVFLECVQDMDHENMFWYRQDPGLGLRLIYFSYDVKMKEKGDIPEGYSVSREKKERFSLILESASTNQTSMYLCASSQSGYEQYFGPGTRLTVT.

The CDR3 spells CASSQALLLKYTDTQYF. The CDR3 nucleotides are TGCGCCAGCAGCCAGGCACTCCTTCTGAAGTACACAGATACGCAGTATTTT. The chain links TRBV4-3 to TRBJ2-3; no firm D call. This CDR3 is 17 amino acids long. Germline loops: CDR1 LGHNA, CDR2 YSLEER. V was cut by 3 bases and J by 2 bases, with 18 bases left in between.

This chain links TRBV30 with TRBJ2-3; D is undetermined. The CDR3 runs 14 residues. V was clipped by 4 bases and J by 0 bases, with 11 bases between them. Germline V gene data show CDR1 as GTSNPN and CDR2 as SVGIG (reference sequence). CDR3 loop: CAWIKPYSTDTQYF. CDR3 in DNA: TGTGCCTGGATCAAACCTTACAGCACAGATACGCAGTATTTT.

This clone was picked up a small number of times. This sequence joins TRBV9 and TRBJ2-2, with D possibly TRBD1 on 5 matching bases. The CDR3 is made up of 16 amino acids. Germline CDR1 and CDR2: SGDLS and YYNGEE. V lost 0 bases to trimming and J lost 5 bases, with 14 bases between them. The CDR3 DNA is TGTGCCAGCAGCGTAGGGGTAGGGGCAGAGACCGGGGAGCTGTTTTTT. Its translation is CASSVGVGAETGELFF.

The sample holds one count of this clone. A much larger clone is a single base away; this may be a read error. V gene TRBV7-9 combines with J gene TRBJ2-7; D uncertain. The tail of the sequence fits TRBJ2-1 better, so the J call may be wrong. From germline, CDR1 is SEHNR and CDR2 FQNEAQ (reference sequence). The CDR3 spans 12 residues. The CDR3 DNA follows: TGTGCCAGCAGCTTAGCGGACAATGAGCAGTTCTTC. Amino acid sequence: CASSLADNEQFF.

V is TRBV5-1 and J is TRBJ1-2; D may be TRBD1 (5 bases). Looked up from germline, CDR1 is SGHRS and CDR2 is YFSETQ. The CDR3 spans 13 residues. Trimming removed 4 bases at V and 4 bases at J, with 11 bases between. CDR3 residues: CASSPRTSYGYTF. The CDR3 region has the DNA TGCGCCAGCAGCCCGCGGACAAGCTATGGCTACACCTTC.

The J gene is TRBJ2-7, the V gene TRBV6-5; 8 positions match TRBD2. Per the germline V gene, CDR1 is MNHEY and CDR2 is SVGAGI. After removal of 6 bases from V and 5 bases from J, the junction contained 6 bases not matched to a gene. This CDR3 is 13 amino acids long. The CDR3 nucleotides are TGTGCCAGCAGCAACGGGAGGGCCAACGAGCAGTACTTC. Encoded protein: CASSNGRANEQYF.

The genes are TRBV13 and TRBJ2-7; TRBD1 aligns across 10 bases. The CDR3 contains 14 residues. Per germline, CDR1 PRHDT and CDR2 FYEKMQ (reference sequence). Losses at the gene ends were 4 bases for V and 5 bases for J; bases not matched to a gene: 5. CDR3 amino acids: CASSSTGTGDEQYF. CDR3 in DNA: TGTGCCAGCAGCTCAACCGGGACAGGGGACGAGCAGTACTTC.

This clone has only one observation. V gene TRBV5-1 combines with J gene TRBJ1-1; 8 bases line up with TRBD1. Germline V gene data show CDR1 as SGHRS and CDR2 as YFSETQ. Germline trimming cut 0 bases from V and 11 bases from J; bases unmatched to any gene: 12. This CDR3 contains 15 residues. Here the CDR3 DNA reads TGCGCCAGCAGCTTGGTCGGGACAGGCCCCTTAGGGGCTTTCTTT. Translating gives CASSLVGTGPLGAFF.

The CDR3 nucleotides are TGCAGCGTTGAGGATGCACTAGCGGGAACAGAGACCCAGTACTTC. This codes for CSVEDALAGTETQYF. The chain carries TRBV29-1 and TRBJ2-5; 10 nucleotides line up with TRBD2. V gave up 3 bases and J gave up 4 bases; unmatched junction bases: 8. This CDR3 spans 15 amino acids. Per germline, CDR1 SQVTM and CDR2 ANQGSEA.

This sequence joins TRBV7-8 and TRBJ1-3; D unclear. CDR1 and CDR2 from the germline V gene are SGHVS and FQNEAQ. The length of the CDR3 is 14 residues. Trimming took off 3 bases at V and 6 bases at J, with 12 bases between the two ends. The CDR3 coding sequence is TGTGCCAGCAGCTTCTCCCCCGGGGAAAACACCATATATTTT. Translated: CASSFSPGENTIYF.

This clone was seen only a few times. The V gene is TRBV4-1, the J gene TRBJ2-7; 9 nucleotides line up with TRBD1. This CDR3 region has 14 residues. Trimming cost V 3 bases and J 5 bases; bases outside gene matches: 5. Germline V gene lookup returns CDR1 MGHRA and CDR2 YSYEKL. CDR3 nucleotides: TGCGCCAGCAGCCATGGAACAGGGGGCGACGAGCAGTACTTC. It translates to CASSHGTGGDEQYF.

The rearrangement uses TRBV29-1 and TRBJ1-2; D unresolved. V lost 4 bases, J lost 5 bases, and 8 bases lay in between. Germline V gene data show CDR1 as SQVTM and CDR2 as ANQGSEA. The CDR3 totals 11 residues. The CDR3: CSVGDTYGYTF. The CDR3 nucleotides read TGCAGCGTTGGGGATACGTATGGCTACACCTTC.

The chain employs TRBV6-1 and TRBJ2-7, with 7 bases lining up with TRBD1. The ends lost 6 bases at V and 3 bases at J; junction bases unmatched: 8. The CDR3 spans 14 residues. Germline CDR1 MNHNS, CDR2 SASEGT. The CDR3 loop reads CASSAFDRVYEQYF. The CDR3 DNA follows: TGTGCCAGCAGCGCCTTTGACAGGGTCTACGAGCAGTACTTC.

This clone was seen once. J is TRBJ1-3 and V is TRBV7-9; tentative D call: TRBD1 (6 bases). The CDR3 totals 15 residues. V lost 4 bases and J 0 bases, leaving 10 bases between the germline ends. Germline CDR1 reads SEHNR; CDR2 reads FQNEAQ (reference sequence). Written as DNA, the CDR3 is TGTGCCAGCAGCTCCGAACAGGGCTCTGGAAACACCATATATTTT. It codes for CASSSEQGSGNTIYF.

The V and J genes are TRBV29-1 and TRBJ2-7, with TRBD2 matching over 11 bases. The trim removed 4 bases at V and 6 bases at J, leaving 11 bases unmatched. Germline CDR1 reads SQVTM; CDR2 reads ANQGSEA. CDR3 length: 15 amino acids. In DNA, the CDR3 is TGCAGCGTTGGCCCCCAACTAGCGGGAGCTTCCGAGCAGTACTTC. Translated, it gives CSVGPQLAGASEQYF.

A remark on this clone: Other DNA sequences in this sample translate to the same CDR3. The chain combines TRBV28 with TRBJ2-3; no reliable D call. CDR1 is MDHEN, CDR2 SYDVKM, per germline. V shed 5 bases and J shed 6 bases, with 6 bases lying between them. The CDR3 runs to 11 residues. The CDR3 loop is CASSLRDTQYF. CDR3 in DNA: TGTGCCAGCAGTCTCCGGGATACGCAGTATTTT.

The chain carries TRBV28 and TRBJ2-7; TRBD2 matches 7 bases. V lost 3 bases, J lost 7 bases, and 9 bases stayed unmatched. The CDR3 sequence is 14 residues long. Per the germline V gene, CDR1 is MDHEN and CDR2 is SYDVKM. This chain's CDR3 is CASSFGAGTGEQYF. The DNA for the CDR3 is TGTGCCAGCAGTTTCGGAGCGGGGACGGGGGAGCAGTACTTC.

CDR3 residues: CASSPTALNTDTQYF. The CDR3 DNA follows: TGTGCCAGCTCGCCCACCGCACTAAATACAGATACGCAGTATTTT. The chain employs TRBV18 and TRBJ2-3, with no clear D. V dropped 6 bases and J dropped 3 bases, with 16 bases sitting between them. The CDR3 has 15 amino acids. Germline values: CDR1 KGHSH, CDR2 LQKENI.

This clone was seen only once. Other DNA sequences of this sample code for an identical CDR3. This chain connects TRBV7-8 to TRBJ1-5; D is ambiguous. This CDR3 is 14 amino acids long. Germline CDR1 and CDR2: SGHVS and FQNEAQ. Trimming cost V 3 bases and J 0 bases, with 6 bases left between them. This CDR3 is CASSFSGSNQPQHF. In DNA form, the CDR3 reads TGTGCCAGCAGCTTCTCTGGTAGCAATCAGCCCCAGCATTTT.

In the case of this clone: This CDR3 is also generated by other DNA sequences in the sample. DNA of the CDR3: TGTGCCAGCTCACCAGGGGTCACAGATACGCAGTATTTT. Its translation is CASSPGVTDTQYF. The chain recombines TRBV18 with TRBJ2-3; D uncertain. CDR3 length: 13 amino acids. Germline loops: CDR1 KGHSH, CDR2 LQKENI. The V gene lost 2 bases and the J gene lost 2 bases, with 5 bases spanning the gap.

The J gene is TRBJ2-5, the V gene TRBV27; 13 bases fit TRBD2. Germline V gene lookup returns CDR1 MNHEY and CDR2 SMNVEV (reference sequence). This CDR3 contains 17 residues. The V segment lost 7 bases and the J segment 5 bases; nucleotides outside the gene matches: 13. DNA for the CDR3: TGTGCCAGCACCCAAATGGGGACTAGCGGGATAACGGAGACCCAGTACTTC. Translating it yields CASTQMGTSGITETQYF.

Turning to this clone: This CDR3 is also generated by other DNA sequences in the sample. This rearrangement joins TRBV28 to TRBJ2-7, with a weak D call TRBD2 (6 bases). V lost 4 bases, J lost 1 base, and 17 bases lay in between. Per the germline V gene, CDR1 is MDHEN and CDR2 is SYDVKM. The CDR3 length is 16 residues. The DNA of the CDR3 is TGTGCCAGCAGTTCTGGTAGGTGGGGAGGATCCTACGAGCAGTACTTC. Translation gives CASSSGRWGGSYEQYF.

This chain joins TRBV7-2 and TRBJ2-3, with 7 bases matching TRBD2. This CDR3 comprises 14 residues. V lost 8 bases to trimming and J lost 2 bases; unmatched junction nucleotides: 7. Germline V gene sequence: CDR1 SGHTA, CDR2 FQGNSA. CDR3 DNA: TGTGCCAGCCAACGGGGGGTAGCCACAGATACGCAGTATTTT. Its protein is CASQRGVATDTQYF.

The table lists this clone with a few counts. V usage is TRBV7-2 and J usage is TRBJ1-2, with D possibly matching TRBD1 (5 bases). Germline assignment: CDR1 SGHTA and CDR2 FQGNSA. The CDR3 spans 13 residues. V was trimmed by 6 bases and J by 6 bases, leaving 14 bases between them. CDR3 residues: CASSPGPTNGYTF. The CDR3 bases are TGTGCCAGCAGTCCGGGACCGACTAATGGCTACACCTTC.